These 20 T cell receptor beta chains were all obtained from the same sample, sequenced in a study of cytomegalovirus exposure and HLA in healthy donors. The data were produced by immunoSEQ multiplex PCR, yet TCRdb's version contains in-frame clones alone and is incomplete. The repertoire has about 110,000 clones, approximately 85% of them found once; the top ten carry about 3%. Sequenced: PBMCs. These receptors came from a woman aged 18 to 35 in good health and CMV-seronegative.

The chain is built from TRBV30 and TRBJ2-4, with D perhaps TRBD2 (6 bases). The CDR3 has 13 residues. From germline, CDR1 is GTSNPN and CDR2 SVGIG (reference sequence). Deletions cut 2 bases from V and 6 bases from J, with 11 bases between. CDR3 loop: CAWSRRGANIQYF. The CDR3 DNA sequence: TGTGCCTGGAGTCGGAGGGGAGCAAACATTCAGTACTTC.

The rearrangement uses TRBV11-2 and TRBJ1-1, with a weak D call TRBD1 (6 bases). V lost 5 bases and J 0 bases, leaving 22 bases between the germline ends. This CDR3 is 18 amino acids long. The germline V gene has CDR1 SGHAT and CDR2 FQNNGV. The chain's CDR3 is CASSINRDLAVMNTEAFF. The CDR3 DNA reads TGTGCCAGCAGCATTAACAGGGATCTTGCGGTAATGAACACTGAAGCTTTCTTT.

This clone was seen a handful of times. V usage is TRBV2 and J usage is TRBJ2-7, with no clear D. This CDR3 is built from 10 residues. Germline V gene lookup returns CDR1 SNHLY and CDR2 FYNNEI. Trimming cost V 8 bases and J 3 bases, with 5 bases left between them. In nucleotides, the CDR3 is TGTGCCAGCTTTCTCTACGAGCAGTACTTC. This gives the protein CASFLYEQYF.

The chain's CDR3 is CASSQADRFEAFF. The CDR3 DNA follows: TGTGCCAGCAGCCAGGCAGACAGGTTTGAAGCTTTCTTT. J is TRBJ1-1 and V is TRBV14; a weak D match, TRBD1 (6 bases). The CDR3 consists of 13 residues. CDR1 is SGHDN, CDR2 FVKESK, per germline. V was shortened by 3 bases and J by 7 bases, with 12 bases between the two germline ends. Full variable domain (rest looked up from reference TRBV14 and TRBJ1-1): EAGVTQFPSHSVIEKGQTVTLRCDPISGHDNLYWYRRVMGKEIKFLLHFVKESKQDESGMPNNRFLAERTGGTYSTLKVQPAELEDSGVYFCASSQADRFEAFFGQGTRLTVV.

This clone is a singleton in its sample. This chain connects TRBV7-9 to TRBJ2-1; D gene ambiguous. This CDR3 comprises 12 residues. V shed 3 bases and J shed 8 bases, with 8 bases lying between them. The germline CDR1 and CDR2 sequences are SEHNR and FQNEAQ (reference sequence). CDR3 sequence: CASSFEHHEQFF. CDR3 coding DNA: TGTGCCAGCAGCTTTGAACACCATGAGCAGTTCTTC.

The chain combines TRBV28 with TRBJ2-1; TRBD2 is a possible D gene (5 bases). The CDR3 is 14 residues long. V was trimmed by 3 bases and J by 4 bases, leaving 10 bases between them. CDR1 is MDHEN, CDR2 SYDVKM, per germline. The CDR3 DNA sequence: TGTGCCAGCAGTTTCGCCGGGGAGTACAATGAGCAGTTCTTC. Its translation: CASSFAGEYNEQFF. Full variable domain (outside the CDR3, taken from reference TRBV28 and TRBJ2-1): DVKVTQSSRYLVKRTGEKVFLECVQDMDHENMFWYRQDPGLGLRLIYFSYDVKMKEKGDIPEGYSVSREKKERFSLILESASTNQTSMYLCASSFAGEYNEQFFGPGTRLTVL.

This clone was recorded only once. This rearrangement joins TRBV7-3 to TRBJ1-5; TRBD1 matches 9 bases. The CDR3 consists of 15 residues. CDR1 SGHTA and CDR2 FQGTGA come from the germline V gene. Germline trimming cut 3 bases from V and 7 bases from J; bases unmatched to any gene: 7. CDR3 in DNA: TGTGCCAGCAGCTTCCCCTCAGACAGGGGGCAGCCCCAGCATTTT. This sequence encodes CASSFPSDRGQPQHF.

This clone has a handful of counts. CDR3 sequence (DNA): TGCGCCAGCAGCTTGGGATTAGCGTCCGGGGGAACCGGGGAGCTGTTTTTT. The encoded protein is CASSLGLASGGTGELFF. The chain couples TRBV5-1 to TRBJ2-2; D might be TRBD2 (6 bases). Germline CDR1 reads SGHRS; CDR2 reads YFSETQ. Trimming removed 0 bases from V and 5 bases from J, with 17 bases in between. The CDR3 has 17 residues.

This chain uses TRBV6-6 with TRBJ2-5; 11 positions agree with TRBD2. Per the germline V gene, CDR1 is MNHNY and CDR2 is SVGAGI (reference sequence). The CDR3 sequence is 15 residues long. V trimming: 10 bases; J trimming: 5 bases; junction bases outside the gene matches: 12. This CDR3 reads CATSVAGGGRETQYF. Here the CDR3 DNA reads TGTGCCACCTCAGTAGCGGGGGGGGGTCGGGAGACCCAGTACTTC.

The chain combines TRBV7-8 with TRBJ2-7; TRBD2 agrees at 8 bases. The ends lost 5 bases at V and 3 bases at J; junction bases unmatched: 6. Per the germline V gene, CDR1 is SGHVS and CDR2 is FQNEAQ. This CDR3 is built from 14 residues. For the CDR3, the DNA is TGTGCCAGCAGCCCCTTCGCGGGGGGCTACGAGCAGTACTTC. Translation: CASSPFAGGYEQYF.

This chain links TRBV27 with TRBJ2-1; TRBD1 is a possible D gene (6 bases). V was trimmed by 3 bases and J by 0 bases, leaving 12 bases between them. This CDR3 region has 16 residues. The germline gives CDR1 MNHEY, CDR2 SMNVEV (reference sequence). The CDR3 is CASSFRQVNSYNEQFF. CDR3 DNA: TGTGCCAGCAGTTTCCGACAGGTGAACTCCTACAATGAGCAGTTCTTC.

The gene calls are TRBV20-1 and TRBJ2-1; D remains ambiguous. Germline assignment: CDR1 DFQATT and CDR2 SNEGSKA (reference sequence). With 6 bases removed from V and 6 bases from J, the gap between germline ends came to 9 bases. The CDR3 is 11 amino acids. CDR3 coding DNA: TGCAGTGCCCCACTTGTCAATGAGCAGTTCTTC. Its translation is CSAPLVNEQFF.

This clone was observed a handful of times. The CDR3 here is CASSDSRGGPDTQYF. The CDR3 DNA is TGTGCCAGCAGTGACTCGCGGGGGGGCCCAGATACGCAGTATTTT. The chain has TRBV6-4 and TRBJ2-3; 9 nucleotides match TRBD2. The CDR3 is 15 amino acids. Germline loops: CDR1 MRHNA, CDR2 SNTAGT. After removal of 0 bases from V and 4 bases from J, the junction contained 2 bases not matched to a gene.

The rearrangement links TRBV6-5 to TRBJ2-2; D may be TRBD2 (5 bases). V lost 7 bases to trimming and J lost 2 bases, with 14 bases between them. Germline V gene data show CDR1 as MNHEY and CDR2 as SVGAGI. The CDR3 totals 15 residues. The CDR3 loop is CASTPDSFNTGELFF. The CDR3 DNA reads TGTGCCAGCACCCCGGACTCGTTTAACACCGGGGAGCTGTTTTTT.

V usage is TRBV27 and J usage is TRBJ2-3; the D is unclear. Looked up from germline, CDR1 is MNHEY and CDR2 is SMNVEV (reference sequence). V lost 3 bases and J 2 bases, leaving 9 bases between the germline ends. The CDR3 has 14 amino acids. The CDR3 DNA sequence: TGTGCCAGCAGTTTGACTGAGCCCACAGATACGCAGTATTTT. This sequence encodes CASSLTEPTDTQYF.

As for this clone: Other nucleotide sequences in the sample specify the same CDR3. The chain recombines TRBV7-9 with TRBJ1-1; D is possibly TRBD1 (5 bases). Looked up from germline, CDR1 is SEHNR and CDR2 is FQNEAQ (reference sequence). V lost 5 bases to trimming and J lost 3 bases, with 7 bases between them. This CDR3 is built from 12 residues. The CDR3 spells CASSRGDTEAFF. The CDR3 DNA reads TGTGCCAGCAGCAGGGGTGACACTGAAGCTTTCTTT.

This clone was counted only a few times. The chain joins TRBV5-4 to TRBJ2-7, with 8 bases matching TRBD1. The CDR3 runs 14 residues. Germline V gives CDR1 SGHNT, CDR2 YYREEE (reference sequence). J gave up 5 bases and V 2 bases, and 6 bases lay outside the gene matches. The DNA for the CDR3 is TGTGCCAGCAGCTTACGCCAGGGGGCCGACGAGCAGTACTTC. It encodes CASSLRQGADEQYF.

The chain couples TRBV29-1 to TRBJ2-7, with D perhaps TRBD1 (5 bases). V was clipped by 2 bases and J by 2 bases, with 13 bases between them. CDR1 and CDR2 from the germline V gene are SQVTM and ANQGSEA. The CDR3 length is 14 residues. CDR3 in DNA: TGCAGCGTTGAATTGCCAGGGCTAACCTACGAGCAGTACTTC. Its protein is CSVELPGLTYEQYF.

The J gene is TRBJ1-6, the V gene TRBV19; D gene unclear. V shed 6 bases and J shed 16 bases, with 28 bases lying between them. The CDR3 covers 16 residues. CDR1 is LNHDA, CDR2 SQIVND, per germline (reference sequence). CDR3 sequence (DNA): TGTGCCAGTAGGGCTTCATTGGGTCTACGTAATTCAGGTCTCCACTTT. It codes for CASRASLGLRNSGLHF.

For the CDR3, the DNA is TGCGCCAGCAGCCAAGATTGGGGGACTAGCGGGGCACCTCGGACCGGGGAGCTGTTTTTT. Amino acid sequence: CASSQDWGTSGAPRTGELFF. The chain recombines TRBV4-1 with TRBJ2-2; 13 bases are shared with TRBD2. Losses at the gene ends were 0 bases for V and 5 bases for J; bases not matched to a gene: 12. CDR1 and CDR2 (germline): MGHRA, YSYEKL. The CDR3 is 20 amino acids.